This entry describes one TCR beta chain. The target antigen is unknown. The data were taken from a study of blood T cells in healthy people across ages. For the study at large: The template switching approach captured approximately one barcoded beta molecule for every two T cells.

Germline V gene lookup returns CDR1 SGHTA and CDR2 FQGTGA. CDR3 length: 16 amino acids. Trimming removed 4 bases from V and 8 bases from J; junction bases left unmatched: 13. Whole-study findings and limits: Both higher diversity and more naive CD4+ cells marked long-lived donors when set against aged donors.

Combining a sample-barcoded 5' primer with a J-beta primer mix, a second PCR ran for about 7 to 12 cycles. Tags on each cDNA molecule came from a template-switch adaptor with 12 random nucleotides. No fewer than 3 million CDR3-containing paired-end reads came from each sample. TCRdb called the 5' RACE reads again in MiXCR, with one record for every CDR3 protein. The data show 1.5 million to 1.9 million distinct CDR3 sequences, about 42% seen once. This chain connects TRBV7-3 to TRBJ2-1, with 8 bases fitting TRBD1. The source is a woman younger than 35 in good health. The sample comprised blood. The CDR3 spells CASSSHRDRSVHEQFF. CDR3 DNA: TGTGCCAGCAGCTCCCACCGGGACAGGTCTGTTCATGAGCAGTTCTTC. Using reference TRBV7-3 and TRBJ2-1 for the parts outside the CDR3, the full variable domain is GAGVSQTPSNKVTEKGKYVELRCDPISGHTALYWYRQSLGQGPEFLIYFQGTGAADDSGLPNDRFFAVRPEGSVSTLKIQRTERGDSAVYLCASSSHRDRSVHEQFFGPGTRLTVL.